A selection of T cell receptor beta chains follows, all from one sample in a study of beta chain features in type 1 diabetes. Measured with immunoSEQ multiplex PCR; TCRdb has only the in-frame clones, and not every one. The sample shows 250,000 to 350,000 clones, approximately 14% of them seen only once. Sample: central memory CD4+ T cells from blood. The receptors stem from a man between 25 and 39 years old in good health. Both conserved end residues are part of each CDR3.

V	J	CDR3
TRBV6-1	TRBJ1-1	CASRLGKDTEAFF
TRBV9	TRBJ1-2	CASSLTGGYGYTF
TRBV9	TRBJ2-2	CASIIGPRGTGELFF
TRBV2	TRBJ1-2	CASSVAETLGGYTF
TRBV11-3	TRBJ2-7	CASSFGQDDVQYF
TRBV6-6	TRBJ2-3	CASSYSGRMSTDTQYF
TRBV13	TRBJ2-3	CASSAGLSITDTQYF
TRBV11-3	TRBJ1-4	CASSLDRGNEKLFF
TRBV6-5	TRBJ1-5	CASSGRGQGNQPQHF
TRBV30	TRBJ2-3	CAWSTGQSDTQYF
TRBV7-9	TRBJ2-3	CASGPDAITDTQYF
TRBV9	TRBJ1-5	CASSVGTGNQPQHF
TRBV2	TRBJ1-5	CASSQDSNQPQHF
TRBV7-9	TRBJ2-1	CASSVSGRVNEQFF
TRBV4-2	TRBJ2-1	CASSPHLGRAGTSGSNEQFF
TRBV5-8	TRBJ1-5	CASSGGRTANQPQHF
TRBV7-2	TRBJ1-6	CASSLVANTDSPLHF
TRBV30	TRBJ1-1	CAWSVLGTVLGFF
TRBV5-4	.	CASSLEPNQPQYF
TRBV9	TRBJ1-1	CASSGGWNTEAFF
TRBV14	TRBJ2-5	CASSLGVGGQETQYF
TRBV14	TRBJ2-1	CASSQEGRNEQFF
TRBV5-6	TRBJ1-1	CASSQPTGGRVTEAFF
TRBV10-3	TRBJ1-1	CAISVKAANTEAFF
TRBV7-8	TRBJ1-5	CASSLAPRDNQPQHF
TRBV9	TRBJ2-5	CASSNRTSGGMYQETQYF
TRBV9	TRBJ2-5	CASSVVGLYQETQYF
TRBV7-2	TRBJ2-7	CASSLDSGGLSYEQYF
TRBV6-1	TRBJ2-2	CASSGGNSRAATGELFF
TRBV5-4	TRBJ1-2	CASSLEIGHRMATTF
TRBV5-6	TRBJ2-3	CASSLQQGEDTQYF
TRBV5-4	TRBJ2-5	CASSPPHPGKQETQYF
TRBV7-8	TRBJ2-4	CASSLSGQRGIQYF
TRBV7-6	TRBJ1-2	CASSLGRRNNYGYTF
TRBV13	TRBJ2-3	CASSLYMGQGTYTAQYF
TRBV4-3	TRBJ1-6	CASSSGRPGGSPLHF
TRBV7-2	TRBJ2-5	CASSSRSGETQYF
TRBV7-7	TRBJ2-5	CASSLRRTAQQETQYF
TRBV2	TRBJ1-6	CASKLESSYNSPLHF
TRBV5-6	TRBJ2-3	CASNPPGLGYTDTQYF
TRBV11-2	TRBJ2-1	CASTLTAGAGNEQFF
TRBV14	TRBJ2-2	CASSQVPGGELFF
TRBV10-3	TRBJ2-7	CAISESKRGGVYEQYF
TRBV21-1	TRBJ1-2	CASNTGFYGYTF
TRBV7-8	TRBJ1-6	CASSLGSSGLSSPLHF
TRBV7-3	TRBJ2-3	CASSPTGASADTQYF
TRBV9	TRBJ1-3	CASSFDRGDTIYF
TRBV9	TRBJ2-5	CASSAKDSETQYF
TRBV11-2	TRBJ2-5	CASSLANRGRQETQYF
TRBV19	TRBJ1-1	CASTPGTGLWGTEAFF
TRBV7-9	TRBJ2-2	CASSLRGRANTGELFF
TRBV4-3	TRBJ2-2	CASSRGETNTGELFF
TRBV5-1	TRBJ2-1	CASSLFASGNNEQFF
TRBV2	TRBJ2-7	CASTREAGAYEQYF
TRBV7-2	TRBJ2-3	CASSPSGSTDTQYF